The rows below give T cell receptor beta chains drawn from one sample of a study of PD-1 blockade in classical Hodgkin lymphoma. Clones were read by immunoSEQ multiplex PCR, and TCRdb kept only the in-frame ones, dropping some. The table shows more than 140,000 clones, with around 73% occurring only once. The sample in question was peripheral blood mononuclear cells (PBMCs), obtained before the second cycle of nivolumab. Source of these receptors: a human donor with classical Hodgkin lymphoma. The conserved cysteine and the conserved F or W are not part of the CDR3 here. The order of the fields is V gene, CDR3 length, J gene, CDR3 protein.

v_gene: TRBV6-6; len: 12; j_gene: TRBJ2-5; CDR3aa: ASSYRDRGETQY
v_gene: TRBV13; len: 16; j_gene: TRBJ1-2; CDR3aa: ASSAEPEDRGPRYGYT
v_gene: TRBV10-3; len: 10; j_gene: TRBJ2-5; CDR3aa: AIGTSQETQY
v_gene: TRBV11-1; len: 13; j_gene: TRBJ2-2; CDR3aa: ASSLQGAYTGELF
v_gene: TRBV18; len: 11; j_gene: TRBJ2-5; CDR3aa: ASSPLLQETQY
v_gene: TRBV5-6; len: 13; j_gene: TRBJ2-2; CDR3aa: ASTSLGARAGELF
v_gene: TRBV19; len: 12; j_gene: TRBJ2-5; CDR3aa: ASRDRGFLETQY
v_gene: TRBV5-5; len: 13; j_gene: TRBJ1-2; CDR3aa: ASSLSETELYGYT
v_gene: TRBV5-8; len: 11; j_gene: TRBJ2-5; CDR3aa: ASSLGQQETQY
v_gene: TRBV6-5; len: 13; j_gene: TRBJ2-2; CDR3aa: ASSTRPTNTGELF
v_gene: TRBV7-3; len: 11; j_gene: TRBJ1-1; CDR3aa: ASSLQGRSEAF
v_gene: TRBV27; len: 13; j_gene: TRBJ2-7; CDR3aa: ASSLPGQSYYEQY
v_gene: TRBV7-6; len: 13; j_gene: TRBJ1-6; CDR3aa: ASSLVGGVNSPLH
v_gene: TRBV18; len: 15; j_gene: TRBJ2-1; CDR3aa: ASSFRGLGGSYNEQF
v_gene: TRBV5-1; len: 11; j_gene: TRBJ2-1; CDR3aa: ASSWPGTDEQF
v_gene: TRBV27; len: 13; j_gene: TRBJ2-5; CDR3aa: ASSLKAGQGGAQY
v_gene: TRBV6-5; len: 9; j_gene: TRBJ2-5; CDR3aa: ASGGWGTQY
v_gene: TRBV6-6; len: 14; j_gene: TRBJ2-1; CDR3aa: ASSYSNSGGDNEQF
v_gene: TRBV5-6; len: 12; j_gene: TRBJ2-7; CDR3aa: ASSLFGGVDEQY
v_gene: TRBV11-2; len: 12; j_gene: TRBJ1-5; CDR3aa: ASSWGGLNQPQH
v_gene: TRBV6-5; len: 13; j_gene: TRBJ2-1; CDR3aa: ASSYLASGLNEQF
v_gene: TRBV6-5; len: 14; j_gene: TRBJ2-5; CDR3aa: ASSYLRGQAQETQY
v_gene: TRBV27; len: 13; j_gene: TRBJ2-4; CDR3aa: ASSPGQGSENIQY
v_gene: TRBV30; len: 11; j_gene: TRBJ2-3; CDR3aa: AWSRGQRDTQY
v_gene: TRBV29-1; len: 13; j_gene: TRBJ2-3; CDR3aa: SVASLGGTADTQY
v_gene: TRBV5-1; len: 16; j_gene: TRBJ1-1; CDR3aa: ASSFSFDLPHRETEAF
v_gene: TRBV19; len: 13; j_gene: TRBJ1-4; CDR3aa: ASSIGTATNEKLF
v_gene: TRBV7-9; len: 14; j_gene: TRBJ2-7; CDR3aa: ASSPRDRKGPYEQY
v_gene: TRBV5-6; len: 10; j_gene: TRBJ1-1; CDR3aa: ASSYGRGPTF
v_gene: TRBV19; len: 11; j_gene: TRBJ1-1; CDR3aa: AISDRRGFEAF
v_gene: TRBV6-6; len: 13; j_gene: TRBJ2-2; CDR3aa: ASRSTGGRTGELF
v_gene: TRBV29-1; len: 11; j_gene: TRBJ1-1; CDR3aa: SVERWGRTEAF
v_gene: TRBV7-9; len: 12; j_gene: TRBJ2-1; CDR3aa: ASSPSGVLNEQF
v_gene: TRBV30; len: 13; j_gene: TRBJ2-5; CDR3aa: AWRPLGGDGETQY
v_gene: TRBV28; len: 15; j_gene: TRBJ2-6; CDR3aa: ASSQEGGISGANVLT
v_gene: TRBV5-4; len: 13; j_gene: TRBJ2-1; CDR3aa: ASSLDTGHYNEQF
v_gene: TRBV2; len: 13; j_gene: TRBJ1-5; CDR3aa: ASSEQGFSNQPQH
v_gene: TRBV10-3; len: 10; j_gene: TRBJ2-3; CDR3aa: AVRRGTDTQY
v_gene: TRBV9; len: 12; j_gene: TRBJ2-2; CDR3aa: ASSQDSGTGELF
v_gene: TRBV28; len: 11; j_gene: TRBJ2-7; CDR3aa: ASSFQVPAEQY
v_gene: TRBV6-5; len: 13; j_gene: TRBJ2-7; CDR3aa: ASSYSGTGSYEQY
v_gene: TRBV28; len: 15; j_gene: TRBJ1-1; CDR3aa: ASSFSGVGVSNTEAF
v_gene: TRBV7-9; len: 12; j_gene: TRBJ2-2; CDR3aa: ASSFIGRTGELF
v_gene: TRBV28; len: 12; j_gene: TRBJ2-1; CDR3aa: ASSFLLAGTEQF
v_gene: TRBV28; len: 13; j_gene: TRBJ2-7; CDR3aa: ASSLTPGQAYEQY
v_gene: TRBV7-9; len: 11; j_gene: TRBJ2-5; CDR3aa: ASSLLMGETQY
v_gene: TRBV5-4; len: 12; j_gene: TRBJ1-1; CDR3aa: ASSLSLRNTEAF
v_gene: TRBV5-4; len: 14; j_gene: TRBJ2-3; CDR3aa: ASSLGTSGRLDTQY
v_gene: TRBV6-1; len: 11; j_gene: TRBJ2-5; CDR3aa: ATSVRGQETQY
v_gene: TRBV7-9; len: 13; j_gene: TRBJ2-5; CDR3aa: ASSLRGWDQETQY
v_gene: TRBV19; len: 9; j_gene: TRBJ2-1; CDR3aa: ASSRQYRQF
v_gene: TRBV29-1; len: 12; j_gene: TRBJ1-1; CDR3aa: SVGTGVEATEAF
v_gene: TRBV18; len: 11; j_gene: TRBJ2-5; CDR3aa: ASSERGQETQY
v_gene: TRBV11-1; len: 13; j_gene: TRBJ2-5; CDR3aa: ASRPLDLFQETQY
v_gene: TRBV12-5; len: 13; j_gene: TRBJ1-5; CDR3aa: ASAKDRGNNQPQH
v_gene: TRBV6-5; len: 12; j_gene: TRBJ1-1; CDR3aa: ASASNSGDTEAF
v_gene: TRBV18; len: 13; j_gene: TRBJ1-5; CDR3aa: ASSQGQGGEQPQH
v_gene: TRBV30; len: 13; j_gene: TRBJ2-4; CDR3aa: AWSVPGLASNIQY
v_gene: TRBV5-5; len: 12; j_gene: TRBJ2-2; CDR3aa: ASSFLGGPGELF